A selection of T cell receptor beta chains follows, all from one sample in a study of blood T cell repertoires in COVID-19. Profiled with immunoSEQ multiplex PCR; TCRdb holds only in-frame clones, not every one. The data hold about 120,000 clones, with roughly 90% observed a single time. The specimen was peripheral blood. The receptors derive from a woman aged 55-75 years with COVID-19, enrolled during active disease. The CDR3 runs from the conserved cysteine through the conserved F or W. D genes are given only for firm matches. Some rows have no size entry. The others give once, few or many, or a class for an expanded clone.

DNA: TGCGCCAGTGTAAATAGCCTTGAAGCTTTCTTT; CDR3: CASVNSLEAFF; size: few; V: TRBV5-1; D: -; J: TRBJ1-1
DNA: TGTGCCAGCAGTCGCGATAGCAATCAGCCCCAGCATTTT; CDR3: CASSRDSNQPQHF; size: -; V: TRBV6-5; D: -; J: TRBJ1-5
DNA: TGTGCCAGCAGCCCGCGGGGCAGGGATTCACCCCTCCACTTT; CDR3: CASSPRGRDSPLHF; size: -; V: TRBV7-9; D: -; J: TRBJ1-6
DNA: TGCAGTGCTAGATTATTGTCTGAAGCTTTCTTT; CDR3: CSARLLSEAFF; size: -; V: TRBV20-1; D: -; J: TRBJ1-1
DNA: TGCGCCAGCAGCCACCGGCGGGGACAGGGCTGGGGGGCCAAAAACATTCAGTACTTC; CDR3: CASSHRRGQGWGAKNIQYF; size: -; V: TRBV4-1; D: TRBD1; J: TRBJ2-4
DNA: TGTGCCTGGAAGCTAGGGGGGGGCACAGATACGCAGTATTTT; CDR3: CAWKLGGGTDTQYF; size: -; V: TRBV30; D: -; J: TRBJ2-3
DNA: TGTGCCAGCAGCGCCGGACAGGGGTATCAGCCCCAGCATTTT; CDR3: CASSAGQGYQPQHF; size: few; V: TRBV9; D: TRBD1; J: TRBJ1-5
DNA: TGTGCCAGCAGCCGGCGGGACGGAGGGCAGTTCTTC; CDR3: CASSRRDGGQFF; size: -; V: TRBV4-2; D: -; J: TRBJ2-1
DNA: TGTGCCAGCAGTTTATACGGGGGACAGGACAATGAGCAGTTCTTC; CDR3: CASSLYGGQDNEQFF; size: -; V: TRBV28; D: TRBD1; J: TRBJ2-1
DNA: TGCGCCAGCAGCCAATCGGGAGAAAAACTGTTTTTT; CDR3: CASSQSGEKLFF; size: -; V: TRBV5-1; D: -; J: TRBJ1-4
DNA: TGTGCCAGAAGCGCGATGAACACTGAAGCTTTCTTT; CDR3: CARSAMNTEAFF; size: -; V: TRBV5-3; D: -; J: TRBJ1-1
DNA: TGTGACTCTCGGTCGGGTCGCGTCGCTGGGGCCAACGTCCTGACTTTC; CDR3: CDSRSGRVAGANVLTF; size: -; V: TRBV7-3; D: -; J: TRBJ2-6
DNA: TGTGCCAGCAGCTCGAACCTATGGGGCTGGGGCTACGAGCAGTACTTC; CDR3: CASSSNLWGWGYEQYF; size: few; V: TRBV7-9; D: -; J: TRBJ2-7
DNA: TGTGCCAGCAGCGGACAGGGGGTTCCCCACGAGCAGTACTTC; CDR3: CASSGQGVPHEQYF; size: -; V: TRBV3-1/TRBV3-2; D: TRBD1; J: TRBJ2-7
DNA: TGCAGCGTCCTCACAGATACGCAGTATTTT; CDR3: CSVLTDTQYF; size: once; V: TRBV29-1; D: -; J: TRBJ2-3
DNA: TGCAGCGTTGCCAGACAGATCCGCACAGATACGCAGTATTTT; CDR3: CSVARQIRTDTQYF; size: -; V: TRBV29-1; D: -; J: TRBJ2-3
DNA: TGTGCCAGCAGTTACCCAGGGGCCCTCTATGGCTACACCTTC; CDR3: CASSYPGALYGYTF; size: -; V: TRBV6-2/TRBV6-3; D: -; J: TRBJ1-2
DNA: TGTGCCTGGAGTGTATGGCGGGAGACCCAGTACTTC; CDR3: CAWSVWRETQYF; size: -; V: TRBV30; D: -; J: TRBJ2-5
DNA: TGTGCCAGCAGTTCATTAGGGGGAAACACTGAAGCTTTCTTT; CDR3: CASSSLGGNTEAFF; size: -; V: TRBV14; D: -; J: TRBJ1-1
DNA: TGTGCCAGCAGCTTTAGCGGGGGGGCCTCTGAGCAGTTCTTC; CDR3: CASSFSGGASEQFF; size: -; V: TRBV6-2/TRBV6-3; D: TRBD2; J: TRBJ2-1
DNA: TGCGCCAGCAGCTGGCAATCCCAAGAGACCCAGTACTTC; CDR3: CASSWQSQETQYF; size: -; V: TRBV5-1; D: -; J: TRBJ2-5
DNA: TGTGCCAGTCTACCCCGGACAGGGGCAGAACAGCCCCAGCATTTT; CDR3: CASLPRTGAEQPQHF; size: few; V: TRBV19; D: TRBD1; J: TRBJ1-5
DNA: TGCGCCAGCAGCCAAGAGGCCGGGACAGCTCCGTATGGCTACACCTTC; CDR3: CASSQEAGTAPYGYTF; size: -; V: TRBV4-3; D: TRBD1; J: TRBJ1-2
DNA: TGTGCCAGCAGTTACGGGACAGGGACCTTGGAGACCCAGTACTTC; CDR3: CASSYGTGTLETQYF; size: -; V: TRBV6-6; D: TRBD1; J: TRBJ2-5
DNA: TGTGCCAGCAGCCGCCTCTCCAAGGGGACGCAGTATTTT; CDR3: CASSRLSKGTQYF; size: -; V: TRBV7-3; D: -; J: TRBJ2-3
DNA: TGTGCCAGCAGTGAGTTAGGGGGCTCCTACAATGAGCAGTTCTTC; CDR3: CASSELGGSYNEQFF; size: -; V: TRBV6-1; D: -; J: TRBJ2-1
DNA: TGTGCCAGCAGCCAAAACGGGAACTATGGCTACACCTTC; CDR3: CASSQNGNYGYTF; size: -; V: TRBV3-1/TRBV3-2; D: -; J: TRBJ1-2
DNA: TGTGCCAGCAGCTCCGAACTCCGGGGGGGTTATGGCTACACCTTC; CDR3: CASSSELRGGYGYTF; size: -; V: TRBV7-8; D: -; J: TRBJ1-2
DNA: TGCAGTGGACAGCGACAAGAGACCCAGTACTTC; CDR3: CSGQRQETQYF; size: -; V: TRBV20-1; D: -; J: TRBJ2-5
DNA: TGTGCCAGTAGTATAAGCGGTGGGAACTATGGCTACACCTTC; CDR3: CASSISGGNYGYTF; size: -; V: TRBV19; D: -; J: TRBJ1-2
DNA: TGTGCCAGCTCACCGGGACAGGGAATTTACGATGGCTACACCTTC; CDR3: CASSPGQGIYDGYTF; size: -; V: TRBV18; D: TRBD1; J: TRBJ1-2
DNA: TGCAGTGCTAGTGATTGGGCGCTAGCGGGCACAGATACGCAGTATTTT; CDR3: CSASDWALAGTDTQYF; size: -; V: TRBV20-1; D: TRBD2; J: TRBJ2-3
DNA: TGTGCCAGCAGTCTGGGTACCGGGATGACCTATGGCTACACCTTC; CDR3: CASSLGTGMTYGYTF; size: -; V: TRBV5-6; D: -; J: TRBJ1-2
DNA: TGTGCCAGCAGCTTAGAACTAGCGGGTAACACCGGGGAGCTGTTTTTT; CDR3: CASSLELAGNTGELFF; size: -; V: TRBV11-3; D: TRBD2; J: TRBJ2-2
DNA: TGTGCCAGCAGGCCCAATGGTGCAGGGGAGGGTTATGGCTACACCTTC; CDR3: CASRPNGAGEGYGYTF; size: -; V: TRBV6-4; D: -; J: TRBJ1-2
DNA: TGCGCCAGCAGCCAAGATTATGGGGGCTTAGAGACCCAGTACTTC; CDR3: CASSQDYGGLETQYF; size: -; V: TRBV4-3; D: -; J: TRBJ2-5
DNA: TGTGCCAGCAGCCAAGATTCGGGGGGGGGTGAAGCTTTCTTT; CDR3: CASSQDSGGGEAFF; size: -; V: TRBV3-1/TRBV3-2; D: -; J: TRBJ1-1
DNA: TGCGCCAGCAGCTTGCTGGGGGGGGGCCGGGAGACCCAGTACTTC; CDR3: CASSLLGGGRETQYF; size: -; V: TRBV5-1; D: -; J: TRBJ2-5
DNA: TGTGCCACCGGACAGGGGAGAGTTGAAGCTTTCTTT; CDR3: CATGQGRVEAFF; size: -; V: TRBV15; D: TRBD1; J: TRBJ1-1
DNA: TGTGCCAGCAGTTCGGATCGGGCAGATACGCAGTATTTT; CDR3: CASSSDRADTQYF; size: -; V: TRBV11-1; D: -; J: TRBJ2-3
DNA: TGTGCCAGCAGTGACACTAGCGGGGGGGCCAATGAGCAGTTCTTC; CDR3: CASSDTSGGANEQFF; size: -; V: TRBV6-4; D: TRBD2; J: TRBJ2-1
DNA: TGTGCCAGCAGCGCCTCTTCCAGGGTTAATTCACCCCTCCACTTT; CDR3: CASSASSRVNSPLHF; size: once; V: TRBV9; D: -; J: TRBJ1-6
DNA: TGTGCCAGCAGCTTAGGGGGTTGGGGGGAAGAGACCCAGTACTTC; CDR3: CASSLGGWGEETQYF; size: -; V: TRBV11-3; D: -; J: TRBJ2-5
DNA: TGTGCCAGCAGTCGCCGTCGGGGGGCCAGGGAAACAGATACGCAGTATTTT; CDR3: CASSRRRGARETDTQYF; size: -; V: TRBV2; D: -; J: TRBJ2-3
DNA: TGTGCCAGTAGTATAGACGAAACCGGGACTATCTACGAGCAGTACTTC; CDR3: CASSIDETGTIYEQYF; size: -; V: TRBV19; D: TRBD2; J: TRBJ2-7
DNA: TGCGCCAGCAGCTTGGGCCAGTACCAAGAGACCCAGTACTTC; CDR3: CASSLGQYQETQYF; size: -; V: TRBV5-1; D: -; J: TRBJ2-5